Each of the 8 T cell receptor beta chains below was sequenced from the same sample in a study of shared T cell receptors in the human thymus. Profiled with immunoSEQ multiplex PCR; TCRdb holds only in-frame clones, not every one. This sample carries approximately 730,000 clones, 80% to 90% of them seen once, and the ten largest clones take around 0.01%. This same sample was also part of a study on human thymus T cells.

The sequenced sample was thymocytes. Every receptor here comes from a girl under three years old with a congenital heart defect.

J is TRBJ2-4 and V is TRBV5-1, with 10 nucleotides matching TRBD1. V lost 7 bases, J lost 0 bases, and 10 bases stayed unmatched. Germline V CDR1 and CDR2: SGHRS, YFSETQ. CDR3 size: 17 residues. The CDR3 reads CASAQDRGTGAKNIQYF. For the CDR3, the DNA is TGCGCCAGCGCCCAGGACAGGGGGACGGGAGCCAAAAACATTCAGTACTTC.

This rearrangement joins TRBV6-6 to TRBJ2-5; weak D call: TRBD1 (5 bases). The CDR3 totals 14 residues. The germline V and J ends were trimmed by 2 bases and 3 bases, with 10 bases remaining between them. Germline values: CDR1 MNHNY, CDR2 SVGAGI (reference sequence). CDR3 residues: CASSYRGKEETQYF. As DNA, the CDR3 is TGTGCCAGCAGTTACAGGGGAAAAGAAGAGACCCAGTACTTC.

The V gene is TRBV19, the J gene TRBJ2-2; D not certain. This CDR3 is built from 13 residues. The V gene lost 3 bases and the J gene lost 7 bases, with 9 bases spanning the gap. CDR1 and CDR2 from the germline V gene are LNHDA and SQIVND (reference sequence). The CDR3, as DNA: TGTGCCAGTAGTATCTGGCAGTTCGGGGAGCTGTTTTTT. Protein sequence: CASSIWQFGELFF. The full variable domain, with the rest looked up from reference TRBV19 and TRBJ2-2, is DGGITQSPKYLFRKEGQNVTLSCEQNLNHDAMYWYRQDPGQGLRLIYYSQIVNDFQKGDIAEGYSVSREKKESFPLTVTSAQKNPTAFYLCASSIWQFGELFFGEGSRLTVL.

The chain has TRBV27 and TRBJ2-3; TRBD1 is a possible D gene (5 bases). Germline V gene sequence: CDR1 MNHEY, CDR2 SMNVEV (reference sequence). The CDR3 sequence is 18 residues long. Trimming removed 3 bases at V and 6 bases at J, with 25 bases between. The CDR3 spells CASSFWPPDSYGVDTQYF. The CDR3 coding sequence is TGTGCCAGCAGTTTTTGGCCCCCCGACAGCTACGGCGTGGATACGCAGTATTTT.

The chain uses TRBV9 and TRBJ2-4, with 8 bases lining up with TRBD1. CDR1 and CDR2 (germline): SGDLS, YYNGEE. J gave up 1 base and V 3 bases, and 6 bases lay outside the gene matches. CDR3 length: 16 amino acids. The CDR3 region is CASSGQGSMAKNIQYF. In nucleotides, the CDR3 is TGTGCCAGCAGCGGACAGGGGAGTATGGCCAAAAACATTCAGTACTTC.

The rearrangement links TRBV5-5 to TRBJ1-1; the match to TRBD1 covers 7 bases. The CDR3 length is 13 residues. The germline V gene has CDR1 SGHKS and CDR2 YYEKEE (reference sequence). The V and J ends lost 0 bases and 6 bases, in that order; junction bases with no gene match: 2. CDR3 region: CASSLAGGSEAFF. CDR3 nucleotides: TGTGCCAGCAGCTTGGCAGGGGGGTCTGAAGCTTTCTTT.

This sequence joins TRBV18 and TRBJ1-4, with a weak D call TRBD1 (5 bases). V lost 3 bases and J lost 0, with 11 bases in between. Germline values: CDR1 KGHSH, CDR2 LQKENI. This CDR3 region has 16 residues. The CDR3 sequence is CASSPTQGPTNEKLFF. The CDR3 nucleotides read TGTGCCAGCTCACCCACGCAGGGTCCAACTAATGAAAAACTGTTTTTT.

The chain joins TRBV6-1 to TRBJ1-1, with a possible D match to TRBD1 (6 bases). V dropped 2 bases and J dropped 2 bases, with 18 bases sitting between them. Germline V CDR1 and CDR2: MNHNS, SASEGT. The CDR3 runs 17 residues. CDR3 region: CASSEKSKWGTNTEAFF. The CDR3 nucleotides read TGTGCCAGCAGTGAAAAGTCGAAGTGGGGGACAAACACTGAAGCTTTCTTT.